This TCR beta chain was identified during a study of response to subunit inactivated influenza vaccine. Via MiXCR, TCRdb re-called the RT-PCR reads, giving one row per CDR3 protein. The sample includes 530,000 or so distinct CDR3 sequences, 25% of them seen just once. This clonotype was observed a few times. The CDR3 covers 12 residues. CDR1 and CDR2 (germline): WSHSY, SAAADI. Trimming at V came to 10 bases and at J to 8 bases, leaving 5 bases not matched to a gene. This sequence originates from a man aged 45-65 years who received an inactivated influenza vaccine. Sequencing was performed on CD4+ T cells sorted from PBMCs, taken 4 to 6 days after vaccination. The rearrangement links TRBV10-2 to TRBJ2-1, with TRBD1 matching 10 bases. The CDR3 sequence: CAITGTGDEQFF. The CDR3 nucleotides read TGCGCCATCACCGGGACAGGGGATGAGCAGTTCTTC.